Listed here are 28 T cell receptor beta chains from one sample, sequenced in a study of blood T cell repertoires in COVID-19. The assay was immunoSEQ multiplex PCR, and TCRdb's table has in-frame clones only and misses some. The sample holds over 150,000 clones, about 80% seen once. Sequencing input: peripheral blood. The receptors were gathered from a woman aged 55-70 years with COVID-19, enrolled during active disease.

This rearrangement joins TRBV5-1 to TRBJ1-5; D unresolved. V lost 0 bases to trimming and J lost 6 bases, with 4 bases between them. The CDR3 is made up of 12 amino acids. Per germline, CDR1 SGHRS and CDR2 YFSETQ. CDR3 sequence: CASSLDGQPQHF. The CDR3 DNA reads TGCGCCAGCAGCTTGGACGGTCAGCCCCAGCATTTT.

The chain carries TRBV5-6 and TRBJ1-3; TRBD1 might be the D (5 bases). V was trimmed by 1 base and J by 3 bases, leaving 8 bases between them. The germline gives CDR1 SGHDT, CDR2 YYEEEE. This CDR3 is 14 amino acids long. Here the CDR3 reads CASSLPGFGNTIYF. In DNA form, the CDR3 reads TGTGCCAGCAGCTTGCCAGGGTTTGGAAACACCATATATTTT.

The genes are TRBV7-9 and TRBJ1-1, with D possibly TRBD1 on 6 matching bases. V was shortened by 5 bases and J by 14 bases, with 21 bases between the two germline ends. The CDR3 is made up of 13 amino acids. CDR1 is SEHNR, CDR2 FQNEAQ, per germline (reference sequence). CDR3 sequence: CASSPNGQGPQFF. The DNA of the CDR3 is TGTGCCAGCAGCCCCAACGGTCAGGGGCCACAATTCTTT. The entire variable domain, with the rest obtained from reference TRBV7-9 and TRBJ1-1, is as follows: DTGVSQNPRHKITKRGQNVTFRCDPISEHNRLYWYRQTLGQGPEFLTYFQNEAQLEKSRLLSDRFSAERPKGSFSTLEIQRTEQGDSAMYLCASSPNGQGPQFFGQGTRLTVV.

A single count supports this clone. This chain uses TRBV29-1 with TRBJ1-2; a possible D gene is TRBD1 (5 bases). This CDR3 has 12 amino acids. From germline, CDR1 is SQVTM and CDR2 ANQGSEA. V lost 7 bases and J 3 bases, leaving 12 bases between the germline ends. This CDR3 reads CSASGNYYGYTF. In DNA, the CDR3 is TGCAGCGCCTCAGGGAACTACTATGGCTACACCTTC.

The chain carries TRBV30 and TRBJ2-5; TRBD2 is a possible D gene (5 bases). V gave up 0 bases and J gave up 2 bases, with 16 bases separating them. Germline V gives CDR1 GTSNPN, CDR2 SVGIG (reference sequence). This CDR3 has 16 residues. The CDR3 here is CAWSVDVSRRQETQYF. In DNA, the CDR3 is TGTGCCTGGAGTGTAGACGTAAGTCGGAGGCAAGAGACCCAGTACTTC. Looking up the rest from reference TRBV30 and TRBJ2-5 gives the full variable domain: SQTIHQWPATLVQPVGSPLSLECTVEGTSNPNLYWYRQAAGRGLQLLFYSVGIGQISSEVPQNLSASRPQDRQFILSSKKLLLSDSGFYLCAWSVDVSRRQETQYFGPGTRLLVL.

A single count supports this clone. The DNA for the CDR3 is TGTGCCATCGGAGAAACTAGCGGGGGTTCGAACACCGGGGAGCTGTTTTTT. It specifies CAIGETSGGSNTGELFF. The J gene is TRBJ2-2, the V gene TRBV10-3; TRBD2 matches at 11 bases. J gave up 0 bases and V 8 bases, and 8 bases lay outside the gene matches. The CDR3 runs 17 residues. Germline CDR1 ENHRY, CDR2 SYGVKD.

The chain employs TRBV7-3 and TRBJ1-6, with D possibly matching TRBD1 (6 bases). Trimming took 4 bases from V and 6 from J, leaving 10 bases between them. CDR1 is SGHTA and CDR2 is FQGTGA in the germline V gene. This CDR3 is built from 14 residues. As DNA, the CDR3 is TGTGCCAGCAGCTCAGGGGTATCTAATTCACCCCTCCACTTT. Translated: CASSSGVSNSPLHF.

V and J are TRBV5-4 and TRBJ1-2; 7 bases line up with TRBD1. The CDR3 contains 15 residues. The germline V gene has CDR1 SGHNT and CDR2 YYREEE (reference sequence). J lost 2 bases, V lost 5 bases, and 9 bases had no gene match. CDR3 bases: TGTGCCAGCAGATTTGGGACAGAGACAAACTATGGCTACACCTTC. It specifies CASRFGTETNYGYTF.

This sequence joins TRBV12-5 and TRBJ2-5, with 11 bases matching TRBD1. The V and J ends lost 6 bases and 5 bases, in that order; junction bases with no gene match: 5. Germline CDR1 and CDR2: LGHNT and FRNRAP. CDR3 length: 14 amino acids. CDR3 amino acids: CASGRGQGVETQYF. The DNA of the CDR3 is TGTGCTAGTGGCCGGGGACAGGGGGTCGAGACCCAGTACTTC.

The CDR3 loop is CASSLGFDTETQYF. CDR3 DNA sequence: TGTGCCAGCAGCTTAGGGTTTGATACTGAGACCCAGTACTTC. The gene calls are TRBV7-9 and TRBJ2-5; D remains ambiguous. V was trimmed by 1 base and J by 5 bases, leaving 11 bases between them. This CDR3 region has 14 residues. Germline assignment: CDR1 SEHNR and CDR2 FQNEAQ (reference sequence).

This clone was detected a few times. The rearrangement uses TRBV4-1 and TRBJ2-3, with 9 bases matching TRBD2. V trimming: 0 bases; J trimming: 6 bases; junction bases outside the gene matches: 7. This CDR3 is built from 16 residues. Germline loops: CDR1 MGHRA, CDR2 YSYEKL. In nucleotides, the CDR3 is TGCGCCAGCAGCCAAGATTGGAGCGGGGGGCGGGATACGCAGTATTTT. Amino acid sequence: CASSQDWSGGRDTQYF.

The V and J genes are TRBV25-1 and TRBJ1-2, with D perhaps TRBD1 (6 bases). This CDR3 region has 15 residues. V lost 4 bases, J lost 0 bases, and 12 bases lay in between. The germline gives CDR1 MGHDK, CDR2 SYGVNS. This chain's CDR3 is CASSADRAANYGYTF. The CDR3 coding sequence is TGTGCCAGCAGTGCGGACAGAGCAGCTAACTATGGCTACACCTTC.

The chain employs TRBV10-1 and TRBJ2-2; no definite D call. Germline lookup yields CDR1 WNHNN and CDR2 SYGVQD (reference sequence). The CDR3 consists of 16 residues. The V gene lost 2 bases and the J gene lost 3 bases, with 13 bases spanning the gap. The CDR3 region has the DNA TGCGCCAGCAGTGAGACGGGTAGAGGAGACACCGGGGAGCTGTTTTTT. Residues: CASSETGRGDTGELFF.

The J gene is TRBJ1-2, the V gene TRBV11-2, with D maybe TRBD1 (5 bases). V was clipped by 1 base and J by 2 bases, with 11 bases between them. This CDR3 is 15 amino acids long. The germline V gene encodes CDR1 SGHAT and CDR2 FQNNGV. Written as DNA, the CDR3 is TGTGCCAGCAGCTTAGCGTCAGGGCCGAACTATGGCTACACCTTC. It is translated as CASSLASGPNYGYTF.

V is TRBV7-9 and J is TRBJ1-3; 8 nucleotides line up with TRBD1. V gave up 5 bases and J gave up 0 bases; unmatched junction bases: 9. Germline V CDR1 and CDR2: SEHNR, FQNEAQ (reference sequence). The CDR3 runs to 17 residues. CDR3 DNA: TGTGCCAGCAGCCGCCAGGGACAGGTCTTCTCTGGAAACACCATATATTTT. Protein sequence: CASSRQGQVFSGNTIYF.

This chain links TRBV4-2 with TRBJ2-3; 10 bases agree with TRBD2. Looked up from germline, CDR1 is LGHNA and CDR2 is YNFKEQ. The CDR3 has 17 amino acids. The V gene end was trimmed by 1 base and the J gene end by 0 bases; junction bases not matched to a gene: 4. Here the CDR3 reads CASSQVGAGGSTDTQYF. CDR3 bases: TGTGCCAGCAGCCAAGTAGGAGCGGGGGGGAGCACAGATACGCAGTATTTT.

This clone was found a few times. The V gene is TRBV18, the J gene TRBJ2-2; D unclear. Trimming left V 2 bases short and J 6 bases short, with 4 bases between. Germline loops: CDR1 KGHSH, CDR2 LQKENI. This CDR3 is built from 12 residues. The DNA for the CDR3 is TGTGCCAGCTCACCAGGCCCCGGGGAGCTGTTTTTT. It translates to CASSPGPGELFF.

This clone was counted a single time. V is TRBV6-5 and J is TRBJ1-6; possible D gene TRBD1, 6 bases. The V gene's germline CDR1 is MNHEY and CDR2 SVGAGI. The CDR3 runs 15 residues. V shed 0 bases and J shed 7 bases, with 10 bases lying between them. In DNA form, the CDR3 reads TGTGCCAGCAGTTACTCCGGAGACAGGAATTCACCCCTCCACTTT. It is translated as CASSYSGDRNSPLHF.

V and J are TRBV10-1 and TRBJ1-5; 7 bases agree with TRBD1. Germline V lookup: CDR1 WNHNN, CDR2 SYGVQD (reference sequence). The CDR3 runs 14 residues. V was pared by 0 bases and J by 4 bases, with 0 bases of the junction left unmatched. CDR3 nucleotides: TGCGCCAGCAGTGAGTCGGGACAGAATCAGCCCCAGCATTTT. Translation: CASSESGQNQPQHF.

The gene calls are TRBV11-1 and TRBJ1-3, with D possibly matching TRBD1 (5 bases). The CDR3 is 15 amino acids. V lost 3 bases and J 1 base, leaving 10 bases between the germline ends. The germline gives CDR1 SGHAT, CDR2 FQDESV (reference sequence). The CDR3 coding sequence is TGTGCCAGCAGCTTTCAAGGGGTTTCTGGAAACACCATATATTTT. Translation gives CASSFQGVSGNTIYF. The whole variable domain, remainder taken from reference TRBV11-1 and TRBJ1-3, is EAEVAQSPRYKITEKSQAVAFWCDPISGHATLYWYRQILGQGPELLVQFQDESVVDDSQLPKDRFSAERLKGVDSTLKIQPAELGDSAMYLCASSFQGVSGNTIYFGEGSWLTVV.

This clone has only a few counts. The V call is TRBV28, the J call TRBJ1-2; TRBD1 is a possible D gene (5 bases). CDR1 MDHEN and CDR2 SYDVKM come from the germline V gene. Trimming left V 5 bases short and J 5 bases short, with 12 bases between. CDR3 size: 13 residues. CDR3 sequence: CASSLGTVYGYTF. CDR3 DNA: TGTGCCAGCAGTCTAGGGACTGTTTATGGCTACACCTTC.

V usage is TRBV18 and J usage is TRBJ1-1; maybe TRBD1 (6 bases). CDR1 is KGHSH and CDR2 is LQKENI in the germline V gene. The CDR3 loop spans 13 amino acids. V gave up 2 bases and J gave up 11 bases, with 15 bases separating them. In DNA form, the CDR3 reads TGTGCCAGCTCACCAGGAATGGGGGCGGATGCTTTCTTT. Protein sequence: CASSPGMGADAFF. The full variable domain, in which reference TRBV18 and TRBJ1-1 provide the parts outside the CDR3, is NAGVMQNPRHLVRRRGQEARLRCSPMKGHSHVYWYRQLPEEGLKFMVYLQKENIIDESGMPKERFSAEFPKEGPSILRIQQVVRGDSAAYFCASSPGMGADAFFGQGTRLTVV.

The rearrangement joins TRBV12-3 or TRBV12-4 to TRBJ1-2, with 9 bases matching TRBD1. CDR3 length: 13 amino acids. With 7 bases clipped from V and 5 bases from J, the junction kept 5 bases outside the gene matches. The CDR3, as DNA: TGTGCCAGCACCTCCGGGACAGGGTATGGCTACACCTTC. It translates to CASTSGTGYGYTF.

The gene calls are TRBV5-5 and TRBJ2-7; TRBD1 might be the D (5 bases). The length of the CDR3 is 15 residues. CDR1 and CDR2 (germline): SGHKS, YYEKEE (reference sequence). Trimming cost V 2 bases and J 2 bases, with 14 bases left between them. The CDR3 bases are TGTGCCAGCAGCTTCACCCCGACAGCGACCTACGAGCAGTACTTC. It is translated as CASSFTPTATYEQYF.

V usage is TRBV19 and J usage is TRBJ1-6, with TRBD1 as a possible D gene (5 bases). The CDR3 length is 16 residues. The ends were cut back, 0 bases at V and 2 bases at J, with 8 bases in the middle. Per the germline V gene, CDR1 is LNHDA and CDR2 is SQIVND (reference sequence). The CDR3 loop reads CASSIDRGAYNSPLHF. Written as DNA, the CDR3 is TGTGCCAGTAGTATAGATCGGGGGGCCTATAATTCACCCCTCCACTTT.

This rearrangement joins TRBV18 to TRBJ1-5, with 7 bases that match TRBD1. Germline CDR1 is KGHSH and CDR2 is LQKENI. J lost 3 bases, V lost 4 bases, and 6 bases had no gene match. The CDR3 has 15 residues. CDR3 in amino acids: CASSLQGKDNQPQHF. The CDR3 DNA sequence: TGTGCCAGCTCACTACAGGGGAAGGACAATCAGCCCCAGCATTTT.

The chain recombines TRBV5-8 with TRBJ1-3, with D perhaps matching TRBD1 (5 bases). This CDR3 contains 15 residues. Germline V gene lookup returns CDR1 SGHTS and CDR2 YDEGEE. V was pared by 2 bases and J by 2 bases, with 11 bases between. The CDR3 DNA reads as TGTGCCAGCAGCTTTTTTTTAGGGGCTGGAAACACCATATATTTT. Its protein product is CASSFFLGAGNTIYF.

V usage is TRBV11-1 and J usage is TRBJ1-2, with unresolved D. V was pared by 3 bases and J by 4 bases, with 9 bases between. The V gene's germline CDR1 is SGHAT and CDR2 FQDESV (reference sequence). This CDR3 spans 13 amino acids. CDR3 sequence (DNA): TGTGCCAGCAGCTTCCCCGGGTTCTATGGCTACACCTTC. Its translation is CASSFPGFYGYTF.